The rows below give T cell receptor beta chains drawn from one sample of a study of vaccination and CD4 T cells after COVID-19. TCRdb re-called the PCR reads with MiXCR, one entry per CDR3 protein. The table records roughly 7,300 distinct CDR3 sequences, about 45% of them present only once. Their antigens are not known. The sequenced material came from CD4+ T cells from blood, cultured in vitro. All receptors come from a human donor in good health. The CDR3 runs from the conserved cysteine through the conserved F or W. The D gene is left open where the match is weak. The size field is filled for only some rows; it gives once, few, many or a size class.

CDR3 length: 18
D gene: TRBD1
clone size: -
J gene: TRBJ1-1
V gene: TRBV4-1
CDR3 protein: CASSPIGRTGGLNTEAFF
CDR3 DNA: TGCGCCAGCAGCCCAATAGGGCGGACAGGGGGGCTTAACACTGAAGCTTTCTTT

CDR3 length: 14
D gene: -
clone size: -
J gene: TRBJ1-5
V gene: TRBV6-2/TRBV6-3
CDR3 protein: CASTHRANNQPQHF
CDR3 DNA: TGTGCCAGCACCCACAGGGCGAACAATCAGCCCCAGCATTTT

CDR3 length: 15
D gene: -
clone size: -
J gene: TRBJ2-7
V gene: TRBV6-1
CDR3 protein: CASSPRVTNSYEQYF
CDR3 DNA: TGTGCCAGCAGTCCCCGCGTCACAAACTCCTACGAGCAGTACTTC

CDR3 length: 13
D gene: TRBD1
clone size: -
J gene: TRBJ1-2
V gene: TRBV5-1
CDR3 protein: CASSAQGARGYTF
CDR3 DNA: TGCGCCAGCAGCGCTCAGGGGGCGCGTGGCTACACCTTC

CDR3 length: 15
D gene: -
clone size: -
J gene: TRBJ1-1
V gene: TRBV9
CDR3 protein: CASSPEDGWGTPAFF
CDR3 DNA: TGTGCCAGCAGCCCAGAGGATGGATGGGGGACTCCAGCTTTCTTT

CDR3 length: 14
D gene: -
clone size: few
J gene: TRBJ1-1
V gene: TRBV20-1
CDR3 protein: CSAPAGSRAAEAFF
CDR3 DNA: TGCAGTGCCCCGGCGGGATCCCGGGCGGCTGAAGCTTTCTTT

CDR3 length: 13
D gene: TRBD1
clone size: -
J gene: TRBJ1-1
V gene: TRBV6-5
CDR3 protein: CASSYQGGTEAFF
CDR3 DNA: TGTGCCAGCAGTTATCAGGGGGGCACTGAAGCTTTCTTT

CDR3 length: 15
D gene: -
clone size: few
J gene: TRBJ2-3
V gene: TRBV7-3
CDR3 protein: CASSPPGTRTDTQYF
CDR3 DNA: TGTGCCAGCAGCCCACCGGGAACACGCACAGATACGCAGTATTTT

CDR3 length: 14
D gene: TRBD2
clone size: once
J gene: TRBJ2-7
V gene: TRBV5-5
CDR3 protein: CASSLRGDRDEQYF
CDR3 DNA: TGTGCCAGCAGCTTGCGGGGGGATCGGGACGAGCAGTACTTC

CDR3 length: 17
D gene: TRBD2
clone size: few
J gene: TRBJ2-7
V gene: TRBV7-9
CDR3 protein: CASSLGRNSGDMGEQYF
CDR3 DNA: TGTGCCAGCAGCTTGGGTCGTAATAGCGGGGATATGGGCGAGCAGTACTTC

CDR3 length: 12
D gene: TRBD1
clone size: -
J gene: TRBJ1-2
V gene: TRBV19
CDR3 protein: CASQGAYYGYTF
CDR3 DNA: TGTGCCAGTCAGGGGGCATACTATGGCTACACCTTC

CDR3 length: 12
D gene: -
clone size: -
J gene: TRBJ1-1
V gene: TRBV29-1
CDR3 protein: CSVGGGNTEAFF
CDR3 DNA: TGCAGCGTCGGGGGGGGGAACACTGAAGCTTTCTTT

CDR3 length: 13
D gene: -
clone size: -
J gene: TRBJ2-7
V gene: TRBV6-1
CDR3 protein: CASSESRGREQYF
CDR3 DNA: TGTGCCAGCAGTGAGTCTCGGGGGAGGGAGCAGTACTTC

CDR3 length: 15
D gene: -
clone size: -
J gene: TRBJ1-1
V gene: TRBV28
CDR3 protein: CASSGGGGGNTEAFF
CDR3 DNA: TGTGCCAGCTCCGGGGGTGGGGGCGGAAACACTGAAGCTTTCTTT

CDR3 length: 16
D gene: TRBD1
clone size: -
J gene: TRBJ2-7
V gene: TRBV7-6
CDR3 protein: CASSLGTGLISYEQYF
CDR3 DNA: TGTGCCAGCAGCTTAGGGACAGGGTTAATCTCCTACGAGCAGTACTTC

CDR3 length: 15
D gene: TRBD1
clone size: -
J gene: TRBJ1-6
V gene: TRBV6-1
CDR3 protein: CASSPPTGGRSPLHF
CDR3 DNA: TGTGCCAGCAGTCCCCCGACAGGGGGCCGTTCACCCCTCCACTTT

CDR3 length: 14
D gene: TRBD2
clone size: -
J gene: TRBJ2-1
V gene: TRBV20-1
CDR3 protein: CSARGLAGTNEQFF
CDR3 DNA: TGCAGTGCCAGGGGACTAGCGGGGACCAATGAGCAGTTCTTC

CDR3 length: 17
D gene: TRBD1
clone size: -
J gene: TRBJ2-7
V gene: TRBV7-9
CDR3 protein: CASSLVGLGTGTYEQYF
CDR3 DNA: TGTGCCAGCAGCTTAGTCGGTCTGGGGACAGGGACCTACGAGCAGTACTTC